This TCR beta chain was profiled in a study of blood T cell repertoires in COVID-19. At the level of the study: T cells, B-cell-depleted T cells, or PBMCs supplied cDNA or gDNA.

This CDR3 comprises 11 residues. V was trimmed by 8 bases and J by 6 bases, leaving 8 bases between them. Sequencing used immunoSEQ multiplex PCR; TCRdb keeps in-frame clones, though not all of them. The table has around 220,000 clones, roughly 82% seen once. This clone was counted once. The receptor was isolated from a woman of 80 years or more with active or convalescent COVID-19. The V and J genes are TRBV12-3 or TRBV12-4 and TRBJ1-5; D is uncertain. The sequenced sample consisted of peripheral blood. Here the CDR3 reads CASGDGQPQHF. CDR3 coding DNA: TGTGCCAGCGGAGACGGTCAGCCCCAGCATTTT.